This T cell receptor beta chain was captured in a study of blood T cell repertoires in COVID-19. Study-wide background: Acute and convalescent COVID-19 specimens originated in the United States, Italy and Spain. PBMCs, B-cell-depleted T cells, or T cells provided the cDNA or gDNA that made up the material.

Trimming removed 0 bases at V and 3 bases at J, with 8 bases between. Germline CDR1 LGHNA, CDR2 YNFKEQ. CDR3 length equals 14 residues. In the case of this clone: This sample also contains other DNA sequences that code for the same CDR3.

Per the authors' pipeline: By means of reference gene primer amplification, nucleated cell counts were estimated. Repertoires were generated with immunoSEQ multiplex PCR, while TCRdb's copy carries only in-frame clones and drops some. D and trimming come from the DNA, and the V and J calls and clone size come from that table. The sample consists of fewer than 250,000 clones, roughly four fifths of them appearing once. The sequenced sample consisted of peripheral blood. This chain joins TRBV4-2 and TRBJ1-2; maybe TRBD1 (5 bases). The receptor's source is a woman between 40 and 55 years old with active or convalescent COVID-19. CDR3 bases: TGTGCCAGCAGCCAAGAACAGGCCTACTATGGCTACACCTTC. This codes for CASSQEQAYYGYTF.